This passage covers 7 T cell receptor beta chains from one sample sequenced in a study of cytomegalovirus exposure and HLA in healthy donors. This table comes from immunoSEQ multiplex PCR, and its TCRdb copy is limited to in-frame clones, with some not included. There are about 83,000 clones in the sample; roughly 96% occur only once, and 1.3% lies in the top ten. Sequencing input: PBMCs. Every receptor here comes from a woman aged 18 to 35 in good health and CMV-seronegative.

V is TRBV15 and J is TRBJ2-3; a possible D gene is TRBD2 (6 bases). The CDR3 consists of 18 residues. Germline CDR1 is LNHNV and CDR2 is YYDKDF (reference sequence). V lost 0 bases to trimming and J lost 1 base, with 17 bases between them. This chain's CDR3 is CATSRDGRPGVGTDTQYF. Written as DNA, the CDR3 is TGTGCCACCAGCAGAGATGGACGTCCGGGAGTAGGCACAGATACGCAGTATTTT.

This rearrangement joins TRBV6-6 to TRBJ1-3, with D perhaps TRBD1 (5 bases). Between the trimmed V and J ends, which lost 7 bases and 2 bases, there was a span of 18 bases. CDR1 and CDR2 (germline): MNHNY, SVGAGI (reference sequence). The CDR3 extends over 16 amino acids. Written as DNA, the CDR3 is TGTGCCAGCAAACGAACCGGGACTGACCCTGGAAACACCATATATTTT. Amino acids: CASKRTGTDPGNTIYF.

In its sample, this clone was seen once. The chain has TRBV2 and TRBJ2-3, with TRBD2 matching over 8 bases. J lost 0 bases, V lost 4 bases, and 9 bases had no gene match. The CDR3 has 17 residues. CDR1 and CDR2 (germline): SNHLY, FYNNEI. In nucleotides, the CDR3 is TGTGCCAGCAGTGCCACTAGCGGTGGACCCAGCACAGATACGCAGTATTTT. Encoded protein: CASSATSGGPSTDTQYF.

J is TRBJ2-7 and V is TRBV15; no reliable D call. The germline V gene has CDR1 LNHNV and CDR2 YYDKDF (reference sequence). CDR3 size: 14 residues. Trimming shortened V by 0 bases and J by 5 bases, and 11 bases separated the two germline ends. This chain's CDR3 is CATSREMAADEQYF. CDR3 DNA: TGTGCCACCAGCAGAGAGATGGCCGCGGACGAGCAGTACTTC.

This chain uses TRBV19 with TRBJ1-1, with 7 positions matching TRBD1. Unmatched junction bases numbered 7, after V lost 7 bases and J lost 2 bases. CDR3 length: 14 amino acids. The V gene's germline CDR1 is LNHDA and CDR2 SQIVND (reference sequence). The DNA for the CDR3 is TGTGCCAGTATTCGCGACAGGGCTAACACTGAAGCTTTCTTT. It translates to CASIRDRANTEAFF.

This rearrangement joins TRBV6-6 to TRBJ1-5; maybe TRBD1 (6 bases). Trimming cost V 4 bases and J 3 bases, with 13 bases left between them. Germline assignment: CDR1 MNHNY and CDR2 SVGAGI (reference sequence). The CDR3 consists of 15 residues. CDR3 amino acids: CASSSPLGANQPQHF. The DNA of the CDR3 is TGTGCCAGCAGTTCCCCGCTGGGGGCCAATCAGCCCCAGCATTTT.

V and J are TRBV5-4 and TRBJ2-2, with D unresolved. CDR1 and CDR2 (germline): SGHNT, YYREEE (reference sequence). This CDR3 has 13 amino acids. Trimming stripped 0 bases from V and 6 bases from J, with 6 bases between. The CDR3 sequence is CASSLGLPGELFF. CDR3 DNA: TGTGCCAGCAGCTTGGGTCTACCCGGGGAGCTGTTTTTT.